This T cell receptor beta chain was found in a study of blood T cell repertoires in COVID-19. This CDR3 spans 15 amino acids. Trimming cost V 0 bases and J 0 bases; bases outside gene matches: 3. Produced via immunoSEQ multiplex PCR; TCRdb's table is partial and in-frame only. The table shows roughly 100,000 clones, with around four fifths occurring only once. Material for sequencing was peripheral blood. The V and J genes are TRBV5-3 and TRBJ2-7; 7 nucleotides match TRBD2. TRBV5-3 is an ORF, with its function uncertain. This TCR was recovered from a man aged 55-75 years with acute or convalescent COVID-19. In nucleotides, the CDR3 is TGTGCCAGAAGCTTGGTGGGGGGGAGCTCCTACGAGCAGTACTTC. It yields the protein CARSLVGGSSYEQYF.